The 17 T cell receptor beta chains in this list originate from one sample, sequenced in a study of CD8 T cells in ankylosing spondylitis (dated 2017 in TCRdb). The receptor library was made with 5' RACE. TCRdb lists the instrument as Illumina HiSeq 2500. TCRdb cleaned the public reads at Q25 with fastp, built clones with MiXCR and kept in-frame beta chains. Duplicate CDR3 protein sequences are folded into a single record with the most common DNA and genes. The sample contains 200,000 to 300,000 distinct CDR3 sequences, about 10% of them found a single time. Of the sample, 2.6% is held by the ten largest clones. What was sequenced was blood, either unsorted or a sorted T cell fraction (not recorded which). The receptors stem from a male donor with ankylosing spondylitis or in good health (not recorded which).

This chain links TRBV20-1 with TRBJ1-2, with TRBD1 matching over 9 bases. V was pared by 2 bases and J by 8 bases, with 3 bases of the junction left unmatched. Germline CDR1 is DFQATT and CDR2 is SNEGSKA (reference sequence). This CDR3 contains 12 residues. The CDR3: CSARTGGDGYTF. The CDR3 DNA reads TGCAGTGCTAGAACAGGGGGCGACGGCTACACCTTC.

This clonotype was observed many times. The chain links TRBV24-1 to TRBJ2-3; the match to TRBD1 covers 9 bases. Germline-derived CDR1 and CDR2 are KGHDR and SFDVKD. The CDR3 spans 15 residues. The V and J ends lost 3 bases and 4 bases, in that order; junction bases with no gene match: 4. In DNA form, the CDR3 reads TGTGCCACCAGTGATACAGGGGGCAGCGCAGATACGCAGTATTTT. It codes for CATSDTGGSADTQYF.

This clonotype was observed many times. V usage is TRBV4-2 and J usage is TRBJ1-6; no definite D call. The CDR3 covers 15 residues. Trimming shortened V by 0 bases and J by 8 bases, and 11 bases separated the two germline ends. Germline lookup yields CDR1 LGHNA and CDR2 YNFKEQ. CDR3 DNA sequence: TGTGCCAGCAGCCAAGATGGGCAGGTCGATTCACCCCTCCACTTT. Protein product: CASSQDGQVDSPLHF.

This clonotype has ten or more counts. The chain combines TRBV5-1 with TRBJ1-4; possible D gene TRBD1, 6 bases. This CDR3 comprises 14 residues. With 7 bases removed from V and 6 bases from J, the gap between germline ends came to 16 bases. Germline assignment: CDR1 SGHRS and CDR2 YFSETQ. This CDR3 reads CASRTGGGYEKLFF. CDR3 nucleotides: TGCGCCAGCCGCACGGGGGGGGGCTATGAAAAACTGTTTTTT.

This clonotype was seen a handful of times. The V and J genes are TRBV10-1 and TRBJ2-1, with 7 bases matching TRBD1. The CDR3 is 15 amino acids. Germline lookup yields CDR1 WNHNN and CDR2 SYGVQD (reference sequence). Trimming removed 6 bases from V and 9 bases from J; junction bases left unmatched: 14. The CDR3 DNA sequence: TGCGCCAGCAGCCGGGACAGTGGCCTTTCGGGTGAGCAGTTCTTC. The encoded protein is CASSRDSGLSGEQFF.

This chain connects TRBV9 to TRBJ1-1; D gene uncertain. The V end was cut by 0 bases, the J end by 0 bases, with 9 bases between. CDR1 is SGDLS and CDR2 is YYNGEE in the germline V gene. The length of the CDR3 is 15 residues. In DNA form, the CDR3 reads TGTGCCAGCAGCGTAGATCCGGACCTGAACACTGAAGCTTTCTTT. This sequence encodes CASSVDPDLNTEAFF.

This clonotype showed up many times. The CDR3 DNA follows: TGCGCCAGCAGCACTACTACGGACACTATGAACACTGAAGCTTTCTTT. This encodes CASSTTTDTMNTEAFF. V gene TRBV5-1 combines with J gene TRBJ1-1, with D possibly being TRBD1 (5 bases). CDR3 length equals 16 residues. Trimming removed 4 bases from V and 0 bases from J, with 16 bases in between. Germline V CDR1 and CDR2: SGHRS, YFSETQ.

Many counts were recorded for this clonotype. The chain couples TRBV20-1 to TRBJ2-1; 8 bases match TRBD2. Germline loops: CDR1 DFQATT, CDR2 SNEGSKA (reference sequence). CDR3 length equals 14 residues. The ends lost 2 bases at V and 9 bases at J; junction bases unmatched: 9. The CDR3 region has the DNA TGCAGTGCTAGATTGTTAGCGGGAATCGGTGAGCAGTTCTTC. Amino acids: CSARLLAGIGEQFF.

This clonotype showed up many times. J is TRBJ2-3 and V is TRBV3-1; D gene ambiguous. The germline gives CDR1 LGHDT, CDR2 YNNKEL (reference sequence). The CDR3 runs 16 residues. The V gene lost 0 bases and the J gene lost 3 bases, with 13 bases spanning the gap. CDR3 loop: CASSQEASQATDTQYF. The DNA of the CDR3 is TGTGCCAGCAGCCAAGAGGCGAGCCAGGCTACAGATACGCAGTATTTT.

This clonotype was seen a handful of times. This chain links TRBV5-6 with TRBJ1-1, with no clear D. The ends were cut back, 1 base at V and 4 bases at J, with 5 bases in the middle. Germline V CDR1 and CDR2: SGHDT, YYEEEE. This CDR3 comprises 12 residues. DNA of the CDR3: TGTGCCAGCAGCTTGAGATTCACTGAAGCTTTCTTT. Residues: CASSLRFTEAFF.

This clonotype was picked up many times. The V and J genes are TRBV21-1 and TRBJ2-1. TRBV21-1 is a pseudogene segment. The CDR3 contains 18 residues. The CDR3 DNA sequence: TGTGCCAGCAGCAAATTTGGGATATTGGCAGCAAAGTGGAATGAGCAGTTCTTC. It encodes CASSKFGILAAKWNEQFF.

This clonotype was observed many times. The chain combines TRBV11-2 with TRBJ2-1, with D unclear. This CDR3 is 13 amino acids long. V shed 0 bases and J shed 11 bases, with 11 bases lying between them. Germline assignment: CDR1 SGHAT and CDR2 FQNNGV. The CDR3 sequence is CASSLDTAVKQFF. The CDR3 bases are TGTGCCAGCAGCTTAGATACGGCGGTTAAGCAGTTCTTC.

This clonotype was seen repeatedly, ten times or more. This sequence joins TRBV19 and TRBJ2-2; perhaps D is TRBD1 or TRBD2 (5 bases each). Germline lookup yields CDR1 LNHDA and CDR2 SQIVND (reference sequence). The CDR3 is 14 amino acids. CDR3 sequence: CASGAAPNTGELFF. The CDR3 DNA reads TGTGCTTCCGGGGCGGCCCCCAACACCGGGGAGCTGTTTTTT.

This clonotype has at least ten counts. The genes are TRBV5-1 and TRBJ2-1; D possibly matches TRBD1 or TRBD2 (6 bases each). This CDR3 spans 15 amino acids. Germline CDR1 is SGHRS and CDR2 is YFSETQ. The V and J ends lost 4 bases and 3 bases respectively, with 14 bases between them. The CDR3 reads CASSAGHSDYNEQFF. CDR3 nucleotides: TGCGCCAGCAGCGCGGGACACTCTGACTACAATGAGCAGTTCTTC.

Many counts were recorded for this clonotype. V gene TRBV10-1 combines with J gene TRBJ1-5; D remains ambiguous. The germline V gene encodes CDR1 WNHNN and CDR2 SYGVQD (reference sequence). The germline V and J ends were trimmed by 5 bases and 4 bases, with 15 bases remaining between them. The CDR3 runs to 15 residues. CDR3 in DNA: TGCGCCAGCAGTCCTCGACGGAGGGAAAATCAGCCCCAGCATTTT. Residues: CASSPRRRENQPQHF.

This clonotype was counted ten times or more. The chain carries TRBV4-2 and TRBJ2-1; 12 bases map to TRBD2. Germline CDR1 and CDR2: LGHNA and YNFKEQ. This CDR3 is 21 amino acids long. The J segment lost 5 bases and the V segment lost 1 base, leaving 18 bases of the junction unmatched. The chain's CDR3 is CASSQGAGGLAGYGWDNEQFF. CDR3 sequence (DNA): TGTGCCAGCAGCCAAGGCGCCGGAGGACTAGCGGGGTACGGGTGGGACAATGAGCAGTTCTTC.

This clonotype was detected ten times or more. The rearrangement links TRBV12-3 or TRBV12-4 to TRBJ2-5; D might be TRBD2 (5 bases). The CDR3 extends over 13 amino acids. The V and J ends lost 2 bases and 4 bases respectively, with 8 bases between them. This CDR3 reads CASSLFAGETQYF. CDR3 DNA: TGTGCCAGCAGTTTATTCGCGGGAGAGACCCAGTACTTC.